These 31 T cell receptor beta chains share one sample of origin, sequenced in a study of cytomegalovirus exposure and HLA in healthy donors (dated by TCRdb to 2016 to 2017). The method behind the library was the immunoSEQ multiplex PCR assay. The multiplex PCR relied on a mix of 60 forward primers for TCR Vbeta segments and 13 reverse primers for TCR Jbeta segments. TCRdb obtained this table from immuneACCESS and retained in-frame rearrangements with V and J assigned. These tables miss some clones; where compared with another copy, unresolved V genes account for less than half of the shortfall, and the remainder is unexplained. The sample table records fewer than 200,000 clones; approximately 80% of these occur just once. Of the sample, under 0.75% is held by the ten largest clones. The sequenced material came from PBMCs. All receptors derive from a boy between 10 and 17 years old in good health and CMV-seronegative.

This clone was counted only a few times. This chain links TRBV4-2 with TRBJ1-1; D call uncertain. This CDR3 has 13 amino acids. The germline V gene has CDR1 LGHNA and CDR2 YNFKEQ. The ends were cut back, 2 bases at V and 1 base at J, with 5 bases in the middle. CDR3 DNA: TGTGCCAGCAGCCAAATCAGGAACACTGAAGCTTTCTTT. Amino acid sequence: CASSQIRNTEAFF.

This chain links TRBV7-9 with TRBJ2-2, with D possibly matching TRBD2 (6 bases). V lost 5 bases, J lost 0 bases, and 16 bases lay in between. Germline V gives CDR1 SEHNR, CDR2 FQNEAQ (reference sequence). The CDR3 has 17 residues. Written as DNA, the CDR3 is TGTGCCAGCAGCCTGCTAACTAGCCCCGCGAACACCGGGGAGCTGTTTTTT. This sequence encodes CASSLLTSPANTGELFF. Using reference TRBV7-9 and TRBJ2-2 for the parts outside the CDR3, the full variable domain is DTGVSQNPRHKITKRGQNVTFRCDPISEHNRLYWYRQTLGQGPEFLTYFQNEAQLEKSRLLSDRFSAERPKGSFSTLEIQRTEQGDSAMYLCASSLLTSPANTGELFFGEGSRLTVL.

For the CDR3, the DNA is TGTGCCACCAGCAGAGCAGACAGGGGCTACGAGCAGTACTTC. It is translated as CATSRADRGYEQYF. The V and J genes are TRBV15 and TRBJ2-7; 8 bases are a match to TRBD1. The V gene end was trimmed by 1 base and the J gene end by 3 bases; junction bases not matched to a gene: 2. The CDR3 consists of 14 residues. The germline CDR1 and CDR2 sequences are LNHNV and YYDKDF (reference sequence).

The chain has TRBV4-2 and TRBJ2-1; no reliable D call. This CDR3 spans 13 amino acids. Germline V lookup: CDR1 LGHNA, CDR2 YNFKEQ. V lost 0 bases and J lost 6, with 6 bases in between. The CDR3 DNA follows: TGTGCCAGCAGCCAAGAGTGGGCCAATGAGCAGTTCTTC. Protein: CASSQEWANEQFF.

The V gene is TRBV27, the J gene TRBJ1-6; 7 nucleotides agree with TRBD1. Trimming at V came to 10 bases and at J to 9 bases, leaving 12 bases not matched to a gene. Germline lookup yields CDR1 MNHEY and CDR2 SMNVEV (reference sequence). There are 14 residues in the CDR3. CDR3 residues: CATAEVPGGSPLHF. The CDR3 DNA reads as TGTGCCACTGCGGAGGTACCAGGGGGTTCACCCCTCCACTTT.

The chain carries TRBV9 and TRBJ1-6; 7 bases map to TRBD1. In germline, CDR1 is SGDLS, CDR2 YYNGEE. V was pared by 3 bases and J by 9 bases, with 9 bases of the junction left unmatched. The CDR3 has 15 residues. The CDR3 sequence: CASSAKETGLSPLHF. Written as DNA, the CDR3 is TGTGCCAGCAGCGCTAAGGAGACAGGGCTTTCACCCCTCCACTTT.

A word on this clone: Its ends do not fully match the called genes, so a read error is possible. V usage is TRBV7-7 and J usage is TRBJ2-5; no firm D call. This CDR3 has 15 amino acids. Germline CDR1 SSHAT, CDR2 FNYEAQ (reference sequence). DNA for the CDR3: TGTGCTAGCAGCTCGACCACAGCAACTCAAGAGACCCAGTACTTC. It translates to CASSSTTATQETQYF.

This rearrangement joins TRBV7-3 to TRBJ2-3; D may be TRBD1 (5 bases). Trimming removed 5 bases at V and 2 bases at J, with 14 bases between. The CDR3 consists of 15 residues. CDR1 is SGHTA, CDR2 FQGTGA, per germline. CDR3 protein: CASSPKGFFTDTQYF. CDR3 bases: TGTGCCAGCAGCCCTAAGGGGTTCTTCACAGATACGCAGTATTTT.

This chain uses TRBV7-9 with TRBJ2-1; 8 nucleotides match TRBD2. This CDR3 is 19 amino acids long. CDR1 is SEHNR and CDR2 is FQNEAQ in the germline V gene (reference sequence). Losses at the gene ends were 5 bases for V and 8 bases for J; bases not matched to a gene: 23. The CDR3 region is CASSISGPLAGWGSDEQFF. The DNA for the CDR3 is TGTGCCAGCAGCATATCCGGCCCCTTAGCGGGGTGGGGCTCGGATGAGCAGTTCTTC.

This clone appeared a single time. The J gene is TRBJ1-1, the V gene TRBV7-9; maybe TRBD1 (5 bases). Germline V gene lookup returns CDR1 SEHNR and CDR2 FQNEAQ (reference sequence). This CDR3 has 13 residues. The germline V and J ends were trimmed by 1 base and 8 bases, with 11 bases remaining between them. In nucleotides, the CDR3 is TGTGCCAGCAGCTTAGAGGGGATCCGAGAAGCTTTCTTT. It specifies CASSLEGIREAFF.

The chain has TRBV19 and TRBJ2-5; a weak D match, TRBD1 (7 bases). Looked up from germline, CDR1 is LNHDA and CDR2 is SQIVND (reference sequence). V was trimmed by 6 bases and J by 4 bases, leaving 9 bases between them. This CDR3 region has 12 residues. In DNA, the CDR3 is TGTGCCAGTAGCCAGGGGGGAGAGACCCAGTACTTC. Translated: CASSQGGETQYF.

The gene calls are TRBV4-2 and TRBJ2-5; D is unclear. The CDR3 sequence is 13 residues long. Trimming stripped 4 bases from V and 4 bases from J, with 10 bases between. Germline V gene lookup returns CDR1 LGHNA and CDR2 YNFKEQ. CDR3 bases: TGTGCCAGCAGCCGCCTGAGAGGAGAGACCCAGTACTTC. Translated, it gives CASSRLRGETQYF.

The rearrangement joins TRBV13 to TRBJ2-1; D is possibly TRBD1 (5 bases). The CDR3 extends over 14 amino acids. Trimming cost V 5 bases and J 10 bases, with 18 bases left between them. Germline CDR1 reads PRHDT; CDR2 reads FYEKMQ (reference sequence). CDR3 coding DNA: TGTGCCAGCAGCCCACAAGGGGAAGTATACGAGCAGTTCTTC. Its translation is CASSPQGEVYEQFF.

The chain employs TRBV6-4 and TRBJ2-1; TRBD2 matches 11 bases. V shed 0 bases, J shed 7 bases, and the junction held 14 bases outside the gene matches. The CDR3 has 19 amino acids. CDR1 and CDR2 from the germline V gene are MRHNA and SNTAGT. CDR3 DNA sequence: TGTGCCAGCAGTGACTCGAAAAAGGCTAGCGGGGGGTTTTTTAATGAGCAGTTCTTC. This encodes CASSDSKKASGGFFNEQFF.

The chain recombines TRBV7-2 with TRBJ2-5; TRBD2 is a possible D gene (6 bases). Trimming stripped 2 bases from V and 7 bases from J, with 8 bases between. Germline CDR1 is SGHTA and CDR2 is FQGNSA. CDR3 size: 12 residues. The CDR3 region has the DNA TGTGCCAGCAGCTTAATGGGGGGGACCCAGTACTTC. Translation: CASSLMGGTQYF. Supplemented by reference TRBV7-2 and TRBJ2-5, the full variable domain reads GAGVSQSPSNKVTEKGKDVELRCDPISGHTALYWYRQSLGQGLEFLIYFQGNSAPDKSGLPSDRFSAERTGGSVSTLTIQRTQQEDSAVYLCASSLMGGTQYFGPGTRLLVL.

The rearrangement links TRBV5-6 to TRBJ2-3, with TRBD2 identical over 9 bases. V lost 5 bases to trimming and J lost 1 base; unmatched junction nucleotides: 8. Germline V gene lookup returns CDR1 SGHDT and CDR2 YYEEEE. The CDR3 sequence is 16 residues long. CDR3 sequence reads: CASRPPGLAGTDTQYF. The DNA for the CDR3 is TGTGCCAGCAGGCCTCCGGGACTAGCCGGCACAGATACGCAGTATTTT.

The chain links TRBV9 to TRBJ2-2; 8 bases fit TRBD2. V was clipped by 0 bases and J by 0 bases; unmatched bases: 19. CDR3 size: 22 residues. CDR1 and CDR2 (germline): SGDLS, YYNGEE. The CDR3 DNA reads as TGTGCCAGCAGCGTAGCTTTCGGAGCTAGCGGGCACCTCGGCGCGAACACCGGGGAGCTGTTTTTT. It is translated as CASSVAFGASGHLGANTGELFF.

The V and J genes are TRBV15 and TRBJ2-1; 7 bases line up with TRBD2. Germline CDR1 LNHNV, CDR2 YYDKDF (reference sequence). The V segment lost 0 bases and the J segment 0 bases; nucleotides outside the gene matches: 8. The CDR3 spans 18 residues. CDR3 sequence (DNA): TGTGCCACCAGCAGAGATCTCATGAGCGGGATCTCCTACAATGAGCAGTTCTTC. Translated: CATSRDLMSGISYNEQFF. Full variable domain (outside the CDR3, taken from reference TRBV15 and TRBJ2-1): DAMVIQNPRYQVTQFGKPVTLSCSQTLNHNVMYWYQQKSSQAPKLLFHYYDKDFNNEADTPDNFQSRRPNTSFCFLDIRSPGLGDTAMYLCATSRDLMSGISYNEQFFGPGTRLTVL.

A note on this clone: The junction differs from germline at one of its ends, possibly a read error. The rearrangement joins TRBV7-9 to TRBJ2-5; TRBD2 matches at 9 bases. Germline V gene lookup returns CDR1 SEHNR and CDR2 FQNEAQ (reference sequence). The CDR3 is 18 residues long. The chain's CDR3 is CSSSLGSQREERAETQYF. The CDR3 nucleotides read TGTTCCAGCAGCTTAGGATCCCAGCGGGAGGAGAGGGCGGAGACCCAGTACTTC.

The chain couples TRBV7-8 to TRBJ2-7; TRBD1 matches at 8 bases. V lost 5 bases and J lost 4; bases outside the gene matches: 10. Germline CDR1 SGHVS, CDR2 FQNEAQ. The CDR3 is 15 residues long. The CDR3 sequence: CASSPLPRGRYEQYF. CDR3 nucleotide sequence: TGTGCCAGCAGCCCTCTCCCCAGGGGGCGGTACGAGCAGTACTTC. Filled out from reference TRBV7-8 and TRBJ2-7, the complete variable domain reads GAGVSQSPRYKVAKRGQDVALRCDPISGHVSLFWYQQALGQGPEFLTYFQNEAQLDKSGLPSDRFFAERPEGSVSTLKIQRTQQEDSAVYLCASSPLPRGRYEQYFGPGTRLTVT.

In this sample, this clone turned up once. The rearrangement joins TRBV5-1 to TRBJ1-1; D is perhaps TRBD1 (5 bases). There are 15 residues in the CDR3. Germline CDR1 SGHRS, CDR2 YFSETQ. With 0 bases removed from V and 4 bases from J, the gap between germline ends came to 13 bases. CDR3 sequence: CASSLGDSQGTEAFF. As DNA, the CDR3 is TGCGCCAGCAGCTTGGGCGACAGCCAAGGCACTGAAGCTTTCTTT.

The chain combines TRBV5-1 with TRBJ2-7; tentatively, D is TRBD2 (5 bases). Between the trimmed V and J ends, which lost 4 bases and 3 bases, there was a span of 20 bases. Germline CDR1 is SGHRS and CDR2 is YFSETQ. This CDR3 has 16 amino acids. The CDR3 region is CASSPDYLAPHYEQYF. The CDR3 DNA reads as TGCGCCAGCAGCCCCGACTACCTGGCTCCTCACTACGAGCAGTACTTC.

The chain couples TRBV7-2 to TRBJ2-7; TRBD2 is a possible D gene (6 bases). This CDR3 has 12 residues. Trimming removed 4 bases at V and 9 bases at J, with 13 bases between. CDR1 SGHTA and CDR2 FQGNSA come from the germline V gene. CDR3 nucleotide sequence: TGTGCCAGCAGCTCCCCCCCGGGACTGCAGTACTTC. Its protein product is CASSSPPGLQYF.

The V gene is TRBV6-6, the J gene TRBJ1-1; D is ambiguous. Germline lookup yields CDR1 MNHNY and CDR2 SVGAGI (reference sequence). V dropped 6 bases and J dropped 3 bases, with 11 bases sitting between them. CDR3 length equals 13 residues. The CDR3 coding sequence is TGTGCCAGCAGCTATAACGAGGACACTGAAGCTTTCTTT. The encoded protein is CASSYNEDTEAFF.

The chain couples TRBV27 to TRBJ2-7; 10 nucleotides match TRBD2. The CDR3 sequence is 14 residues long. V shed 6 bases, J shed 4 bases, and the junction held 6 bases outside the gene matches. CDR1 and CDR2 (germline): MNHEY, SMNVEV (reference sequence). CDR3 protein: CASSPAGGPYEQYF. Here the CDR3 DNA reads TGTGCCAGCAGCCCAGCGGGAGGGCCGTACGAGCAGTACTTC.

The chain joins TRBV19 to TRBJ1-1, with a tentative D call TRBD1 (5 bases). The CDR3 loop spans 14 amino acids. Germline-derived CDR1 and CDR2 are LNHDA and SQIVND (reference sequence). Trimming cost V 4 bases and J 3 bases, with 12 bases left between them. CDR3 in DNA: TGTGCCAGTAGTACTCCGGGGGTCGACACTGAAGCTTTCTTT. This translates into CASSTPGVDTEAFF.

J is TRBJ2-3 and V is TRBV13; D perhaps matches TRBD2 (6 bases). The CDR3 has 18 amino acids. Trimming took off 3 bases at V and 0 bases at J, with 19 bases between the two ends. Germline loops: CDR1 PRHDT, CDR2 FYEKMQ (reference sequence). The CDR3 here is CASSLAPRDSPSTDTQYF. DNA of the CDR3: TGTGCCAGCAGCTTGGCTCCCAGGGACTCCCCCAGCACAGATACGCAGTATTTT.

This sequence joins TRBV30 and TRBJ1-5; perhaps TRBD1 as D (5 bases). CDR1 and CDR2 from the germline V gene are GTSNPN and SVGIG (reference sequence). Deletions cut 3 bases from V and 3 bases from J, with 6 bases between. The CDR3 is 12 amino acids. CDR3 nucleotides: TGTGCCTGGAGCAGGGCCAATCAGCCCCAGCATTTT. Its protein product is CAWSRANQPQHF.

V is TRBV19 and J is TRBJ1-2; D gene ambiguous. V was cut by 5 bases and J by 8 bases, with 24 bases left in between. Per germline, CDR1 LNHDA and CDR2 SQIVND (reference sequence). CDR3 size: 16 residues. CDR3 in amino acids: CASSFLNQRVLGGYTF. DNA for the CDR3: TGTGCCAGTAGTTTTCTCAACCAGAGGGTATTGGGGGGCTACACCTTC. Based on the CDR3 plus reference TRBV19 and TRBJ1-2, the full variable domain is DGGITQSPKYLFRKEGQNVTLSCEQNLNHDAMYWYRQDPGQGLRLIYYSQIVNDFQKGDIAEGYSVSREKKESFPLTVTSAQKNPTAFYLCASSFLNQRVLGGYTFGSGTRLTVV.

J is TRBJ2-7 and V is TRBV7-2, with D possibly being TRBD1 (5 bases). V dropped 1 base and J dropped 2 bases, with 12 bases sitting between them. The CDR3 is 15 amino acids. Germline CDR1 is SGHTA and CDR2 is FQGNSA. As DNA, the CDR3 is TGTGCCAGCAGCTTAGAGTCAGGGTCGACCTACGAGCAGTACTTC. It specifies CASSLESGSTYEQYF.

The J gene is TRBJ1-1, the V gene TRBV7-9, with a tentative D call TRBD1 (5 bases). With 5 bases removed from V and 3 bases from J, the gap between germline ends came to 13 bases. Germline V gene sequence: CDR1 SEHNR, CDR2 FQNEAQ (reference sequence). The CDR3 runs 14 residues. This chain's CDR3 is CASSPSGGDTEAFF. The CDR3 DNA follows: TGTGCCAGCAGCCCATCAGGAGGGGACACTGAAGCTTTCTTT. Variable domain in full (rest from reference TRBV7-9 and TRBJ1-1): DTGVSQNPRHKITKRGQNVTFRCDPISEHNRLYWYRQTLGQGPEFLTYFQNEAQLEKSRLLSDRFSAERPKGSFSTLEIQRTEQGDSAMYLCASSPSGGDTEAFFGQGTRLTVV.